This T cell receptor beta chain was documented in a study of blood T cells in healthy people across ages. Turning to this clonotype: Its cognate antigen is unknown.

The V end lost 7 bases, the J end lost 5 bases, and 17 bases lay between the germline ends. The CDR3 contains 13 residues. Germline V CDR1 and CDR2: SQVTM, ANQGSEA. A second PCR of 7 to 11 cycles used a sample-barcoded 5' primer and a J-beta primer mix. A single record per CDR3 protein comes from TCRdb applying MiXCR to the 5' RACE reads. This table has 650,000 to 700,000 distinct CDR3 sequences, roughly 30% appearing once. Findings and limits, study-wide: Relative to aged donors, long-lived donors carried more naive CD4+ cells and displayed higher diversity.

V and J are TRBV29-1 and TRBJ2-5; a weak D match, TRBD1 (7 bases). The sequencing sample was made of blood. This TCR was sampled from a woman over 75 in good health. Here the CDR3 reads CSANQGGGETQYF. DNA of the CDR3: TGCAGCGCGAACCAGGGGGGTGGTGAGACCCAGTACTTC.